The clone carrying this TCR beta chain was detected only a few times. The data are from a study of blood T cell repertoires in COVID-19. At the level of the study: Samples of COVID-19 (acute and convalescent) were obtained from the United States, Italy and Spain. T cells, B-cell-depleted T cells, or PBMCs supplied cDNA or gDNA.

In the source study's methods: Amplifying reference gene primers gave estimates of nucleated cell counts. TCRdb keeps only in-frame clones here, not all; method: immunoSEQ multiplex PCR. V and J calls and clone size are as listed in that table; D and trimming were resolved from the DNA. Of 75,000 to 100,000 clones listed, approximately 86% are singletons. The source is a man older than 75 with acute or convalescent COVID-19. Sequencing input: peripheral blood.

The CDR3 nucleotides are TGTGCCAGCAGCCTAGATGGACAGAGCAGACAGAATGGCTACACCTTC. Protein product: CASSLDGQSRQNGYTF. The genes are TRBV7-2 and TRBJ1-2, with D possibly TRBD1 on 6 matching bases. Deletions cut 5 bases from V and 6 bases from J, with 22 bases between. The CDR3 sequence is 16 residues long. Germline CDR1 and CDR2: SGHTA and FQGNSA.